A single sample is the source of the 31 T cell receptor beta chains below, sequenced in a study of molecular identifiers for immune sequencing clone quantification. TCRdb reprocessed the PCR reads with MiXCR, giving one entry per CDR3 protein. Seen here are more than 550,000 distinct CDR3 sequences, roughly 23% observed once, and the top ten hold 0.6% to 0.9%. Sequencing was done on a sample of naive CD8+ T cells from blood, with Jurkat cell RNA spiked in. Documented subset: FACS-sorted CD8+CD4-CCR7+CD45RA+ naive T cells. These receptors were taken from a human donor in good health. Some libraries in this study had Jurkat cell RNA spiked in.

The rearrangement links TRBV19 to TRBJ1-1; the D gene is possibly TRBD1 (6 bases). Germline V gene data show CDR1 as LNHDA and CDR2 as SQIVND (reference sequence). The CDR3 covers 13 residues. The V and J ends lost 9 bases and 7 bases respectively, with 18 bases between them. CDR3 in DNA: TGTGCCAGCAAATACAGGGAGTGGCATGAAGCTTTCTTT. This codes for CASKYREWHEAFF.

In this sample, this clonotype turned up many times. V gene TRBV7-9 combines with J gene TRBJ1-6, with 8 positions matching TRBD1. The V gene's germline CDR1 is SEHNR and CDR2 FQNEAQ (reference sequence). The V and J ends lost 0 bases and 8 bases, in that order; junction bases with no gene match: 3. The CDR3 length is 15 residues. The CDR3 DNA follows: TGTGCCAGCAGCTTAGCGGACAGGGAGGATTCACCCCTCCACTTT. Residues: CASSLADREDSPLHF.

This clonotype was counted between two and nine times. The rearrangement joins TRBV6-2 or TRBV6-3 to TRBJ1-1; no clear D. Germline V lookup: CDR1 MNHEY, CDR2 SVGEGT. The V end was cut by 5 bases, the J end by 4 bases, with 8 bases between. The length of the CDR3 is 12 residues. The chain's CDR3 is CASSPYRTEAFF. The CDR3 bases are TGTGCCAGCAGTCCGTATCGCACTGAAGCTTTCTTT.

This clonotype showed up many times. The CDR3 bases are TGTGCCAGCAGTTTTCTCAGCGGGGGCCAAGAGACCCAGTACTTC. Its protein is CASSFLSGGQETQYF. The chain recombines TRBV12-3 or TRBV12-4 with TRBJ2-5; the match to TRBD2 covers 8 bases. With V trimmed by 3 bases and J by 1 base, 4 bases remained unmatched. CDR3 length equals 15 residues.

The chain combines TRBV11-2 with TRBJ2-2; tentatively, D is TRBD2 (5 bases). The CDR3 loop spans 17 amino acids. The ends were cut back, 2 bases at V and 3 bases at J, with 16 bases in the middle. Germline lookup yields CDR1 SGHAT and CDR2 FQNNGV. Here the CDR3 DNA reads TGTGCCAGCAGCTTATCCGCGGACGGAGGAGACACCGGGGAGCTGTTTTTT. Protein: CASSLSADGGDTGELFF.

This clonotype was found many times. This chain links TRBV5-4 with TRBJ1-2; possible D gene TRBD1, 5 bases. This CDR3 spans 13 amino acids. CDR1 SGHNT and CDR2 YYREEE come from the germline V gene (reference sequence). Trimming stripped 4 bases from V and 8 bases from J, with 15 bases between. In nucleotides, the CDR3 is TGTGCCAGCAGCAATGGGGCCGTCCCAGGCTACACCTTC. Encoded protein: CASSNGAVPGYTF.

The chain is built from TRBV5-3 and TRBJ1-1; TRBD1 is a possible D gene (6 bases). TRBV5-3 is an ORF; its function is uncertain. V was cut by 3 bases and J by 4 bases, with 16 bases left in between. CDR3 length: 15 amino acids. DNA for the CDR3: TGTGCCAGAAGCTGGGCAACAGGGTCGAGCACTGAAGCTTTCTTT. It encodes CARSWATGSSTEAFF.

The sample holds a few counts of this clonotype. The chain couples TRBV4-3 to TRBJ2-1; D perhaps matches TRBD2 (5 bases). The length of the CDR3 is 17 residues. The V and J ends lost 0 bases and 0 bases respectively, with 12 bases between them. The germline V gene encodes CDR1 LGHNA and CDR2 YSLEER. CDR3 sequence (DNA): TGCGCCAGCAGCCAAGACCCCCCGGGGAGCTCCTACAATGAGCAGTTCTTC. Translating gives CASSQDPPGSSYNEQFF.

Ten or more counts support this clonotype. The V and J genes are TRBV4-3 and TRBJ2-7; TRBD2 is a possible D gene (6 bases). Deletions cut 4 bases from V and 9 bases from J, with 13 bases between. CDR3 length: 12 residues. Germline assignment: CDR1 LGHNA and CDR2 YSLEER. CDR3 in DNA: TGCGCCAGCAGCCCCTCAGGCGGGGTGCAGTACTTC. It encodes CASSPSGGVQYF.

A word on this clonotype: A much larger clone lies one base from this, so it may be a read error. The V gene is TRBV6-1, the J gene TRBJ2-3; 8 nucleotides match TRBD1. Unmatched junction bases numbered 9, after V lost 3 bases and J lost 4 bases. The germline CDR1 and CDR2 sequences are MNHNS and SASEGT. This CDR3 region has 16 residues. The CDR3, as DNA: TGTGCCAGCAGTGATTGGGCAGGGGGCCTCCCAGATACGCAGTATTTT. Amino acids: CASSDWAGGLPDTQYF.

The genes are TRBV11-2 and TRBJ2-7, with D uncertain. CDR3 size: 15 residues. The germline gives CDR1 SGHAT, CDR2 FQNNGV. Deletions cut 3 bases from V and 2 bases from J, with 14 bases between. CDR3 in amino acids: CASSFETGFAYEQYF. In DNA, the CDR3 is TGTGCCAGCAGCTTCGAAACCGGGTTCGCCTACGAGCAGTACTTC. Based on the CDR3 plus reference TRBV11-2 and TRBJ2-7, the full variable domain is EAGVAQSPRYKIIEKRQSVAFWCNPISGHATLYWYQQILGQGPKLLIQFQNNGVVDDSQLPKDRFSAERLKGVDSTLKIQPAKLEDSAVYLCASSFETGFAYEQYFGPGTRLTVT.

This clonotype was counted only a few times. The chain employs TRBV11-3 and TRBJ2-7, with D unclear. This CDR3 spans 14 amino acids. Germline V gives CDR1 SGHNT, CDR2 YENEEA. V lost 5 bases, J lost 3 bases, and 14 bases lay in between. The CDR3 spells CASSPTGGYYEQYF. CDR3 bases: TGTGCCAGCAGCCCCACCGGTGGGTACTACGAGCAGTACTTC. Variable domain in full (rest from reference TRBV11-3 and TRBJ2-7): EAGVVQSPRYKIIEKKQPVAFWCNPISGHNTLYWYLQNLGQGPELLIRYENEEAVDDSQLPKDRFSAERLKGVDSTLKIQPAELGDSAVYLCASSPTGGYYEQYFGPGTRLTVT.

This clonotype was recorded only once. The CDR3 loop is CATRGGGAGGNNEQFF. CDR3 sequence (DNA): TGTGCCACCCGAGGTGGAGGGGCGGGAGGGAATAATGAGCAGTTCTTC. The chain carries TRBV24-1 and TRBJ2-1; TRBD2 matches at 9 bases. Germline CDR1 KGHDR, CDR2 SFDVKD. The J segment lost 7 bases and the V segment lost 9 bases, leaving 15 bases of the junction unmatched. The CDR3 consists of 16 residues.

The CDR3 reads CASSFLTSGSNEQFF. Written as DNA, the CDR3 is TGTGCCAGCAGCTTTTTAACTAGCGGGAGCAATGAGCAGTTCTTC. The rearrangement uses TRBV5-5 and TRBJ2-1; 11 nucleotides align to TRBD2. Unmatched junction bases numbered 4, after V lost 2 bases and J lost 6 bases. The CDR3 consists of 15 residues. CDR1 and CDR2 from the germline V gene are SGHKS and YYEKEE (reference sequence). The full variable domain, in which reference TRBV5-5 and TRBJ2-1 provide the parts outside the CDR3, is DAGVTQSPTHLIKTRGQQVTLRCSPISGHKSVSWYQQVLGQGPQFIFQYYEKEERGRGNFPDRFSARQFPNYSSELNVNALLLGDSALYLCASSFLTSGSNEQFFGPGTRLTVL.

This clonotype was picked up a small number of times. Here the CDR3 DNA reads TGTGCCAGCAGTTTAAGTTTAGCGGGGGTGAACTACGAGCAGTACTTC. Amino acid sequence: CASSLSLAGVNYEQYF. The genes are TRBV12-3 or TRBV12-4 and TRBJ2-7; 9 positions agree with TRBD2. This CDR3 has 16 residues. With 2 bases clipped from V and 3 bases from J, the junction kept 8 bases outside the gene matches.

About this clonotype itself: A much larger clone differs from this one at a single base, so this may be a read error. This rearrangement joins TRBV30 to TRBJ1-1; D unresolved. This CDR3 comprises 14 residues. CDR1 is GTSNPN and CDR2 is SVGIG in the germline V gene (reference sequence). CDR3 sequence: CAWSGGQMNTKAFF. For the CDR3, the DNA is TGTGCCTGGAGTGGAGGGCAGATGAACACTAAAGCTTTCTTT.

This clonotype was picked up a small number of times. This rearrangement joins TRBV24-1 to TRBJ2-7, with D possibly being TRBD1 (5 bases). There are 17 residues in the CDR3. CDR1 is KGHDR and CDR2 is SFDVKD in the germline V gene. V lost 3 bases to trimming and J lost 1 base, with 18 bases between them. The CDR3 nucleotides are TGTGCCACCAGTGATCGGACACCCCAAAGAAGATCCTACGAGCAGTACTTC. This sequence encodes CATSDRTPQRRSYEQYF.

This chain joins TRBV14 and TRBJ2-5, with 10 bases matching TRBD1. CDR3 length equals 18 residues. V shed 0 bases and J 2 bases; nucleotides not matched to a gene: 9. CDR1 and CDR2 (germline): SGHDN, FVKESK. The CDR3 sequence: CASSQDRGQGIEQETQYF. The CDR3 DNA follows: TGTGCCAGCAGCCAAGATAGGGGACAGGGGATAGAGCAAGAGACCCAGTACTTC.

This clonotype was observed many times. The chain carries TRBV7-9 and TRBJ1-4; D remains ambiguous. The CDR3 covers 15 residues. V was cut by 1 base and J by 10 bases, with 16 bases left in between. Germline V gene lookup returns CDR1 SEHNR and CDR2 FQNEAQ (reference sequence). The CDR3 sequence is CASSLGADIKGKLFF. CDR3 DNA: TGTGCCAGCAGCTTAGGAGCGGATATTAAGGGAAAACTGTTTTTT.

This clonotype was detected once. This may come from a read error, since a much larger clone is one base off. The chain employs TRBV11-2 and TRBJ2-3; unclear D gene. Germline V gene data show CDR1 as SGHAT and CDR2 as FQNNGV. The CDR3 extends over 16 amino acids. The V gene lost 3 bases and the J gene lost 2 bases, with 15 bases spanning the gap. The CDR3: CASSFGRNYDTDTQYF. The CDR3 nucleotides are TGTGCCAGCAGCTTCGGCCGGAACTATGACACAGATACGCAGTATTTT.

This rearrangement joins TRBV6-2 or TRBV6-3 to TRBJ2-7; D might be TRBD1 or TRBD2, each matching 6 bases. V was cut by 3 bases and J by 3 bases, with 15 bases left in between. Per germline, CDR1 MNHEY and CDR2 SVGEGT. CDR3 length: 15 amino acids. The CDR3 here is CASSYPAGHGYEQYF. The CDR3 coding sequence is TGTGCCAGCAGTTATCCGGCGGGACACGGCTACGAGCAGTACTTC.

This clonotype was detected a few times. The rearrangement uses TRBV9 and TRBJ2-7; TRBD2 might be the D (5 bases). CDR1 is SGDLS, CDR2 YYNGEE, per germline. The ends were cut back, 5 bases at V and 7 bases at J, with 16 bases in the middle. The CDR3 covers 13 residues. The CDR3 bases are TGTGCCAGCAGTAAGACGGGATTTGGGGAGCAGTACTTC. Its translation: CASSKTGFGEQYF.

Points on this clonotype: With a much larger clone just one base away, this may be a read error. CDR3 in amino acids: CACSPEGQGRDTQYF. For the CDR3, the DNA is TGTGCCTGCAGCCCCGAGGGACAGGGGAGGGATACGCAGTATTTT. The gene calls are TRBV7-8 and TRBJ2-3; 10 nucleotides line up with TRBD1. The CDR3 has 15 residues. Germline V gene lookup returns CDR1 SGHVS and CDR2 FQNEAQ.

Concerning this clonotype itself: A read error is possible here, since a much larger clone lies one base away. The J gene is TRBJ1-2, the V gene TRBV3-1, with unresolved D. The CDR3 totals 13 residues. Germline V lookup: CDR1 LGHDT, CDR2 YNNKEL (reference sequence). The CDR3 DNA sequence: TGTGCCAGCAGCCGAGACATATCCCATGGCCACACCTTC. Its translation is CASSRDISHGHTF. The variable domain in full, completed from reference TRBV3-1 and TRBJ1-2, reads DTAVSQTPKYLVTQMGNDKSIKCEQNLGHDTMYWYKQDSKKFLKIMFSYNNKELIINETVPNRFSPKSPDKAHLNLHINSLELGDSAVYFCASSRDISHGHTFGSGTRLTVV.

Of note for this clonotype: A read error may produce the germline difference seen at one junction end. The chain combines TRBV15 with TRBJ2-5; 11 positions agree with TRBD1. Germline lookup yields CDR1 LNHNV and CDR2 YYDKDF (reference sequence). This CDR3 comprises 15 residues. The CDR3 spells CATSIGTGGGEAQYF. CDR3 sequence (DNA): TGTGCCACCAGCATCGGGACAGGGGGTGGAGAGGCCCAGTACTTC.

V is TRBV7-9 and J is TRBJ2-7; 8 nucleotides line up with TRBD1. CDR1 SEHNR and CDR2 FQNEAQ come from the germline V gene (reference sequence). With V trimmed by 1 base and J by 1 base, 6 bases remained unmatched. There are 16 residues in the CDR3. The CDR3 bases are TGTGCCAGCAGCTTAGGGCAGGGGGCCCTATCCTACGAGCAGTACTTC. It is translated as CASSLGQGALSYEQYF.

This clonotype appeared once. A much more abundant neighbour one base away suggests this may be a read error. The genes are TRBV6-6 and TRBJ2-3, with TRBD2 as a possible D gene (6 bases). Germline lookup yields CDR1 MNHNY and CDR2 SVGAGI (reference sequence). The CDR3 is 16 amino acids. CDR3 in amino acids: CAGSYLRDWGTDTQYF. DNA of the CDR3: TGTGCCGGCAGTTACCTCCGGGACTGGGGCACAGATACGCAGTATTTT.

This clonotype was picked up one time. At one end, the junction sequence differs from germline, possibly due to a read error. The rearrangement joins TRBV4-3 to TRBJ2-1; tentative D call: TRBD2 (5 bases). In germline, CDR1 is LGHNA, CDR2 YSLEER. The CDR3 length is 16 residues. CDR3 coding DNA: TGCGCCGGCAGCCCGAATAGCGCCAGCTCCTACAATGAGCAGTTCTTC. Amino acids: CAGSPNSASSYNEQFF.

The V call is TRBV4-3, the J call TRBJ2-5; D may be TRBD2 (6 bases). There are 16 residues in the CDR3. Germline loops: CDR1 LGHNA, CDR2 YSLEER. V was clipped by 0 bases and J by 5 bases, with 16 bases between them. This CDR3 is CASSQDPGGARETQYF. The CDR3 DNA follows: TGCGCCAGCAGCCAAGATCCCGGCGGGGCCCGGGAGACCCAGTACTTC.

This clonotype was picked up a small number of times. The rearrangement joins TRBV10-3 to TRBJ1-2; D gene ambiguous. This CDR3 has 14 residues. The germline CDR1 and CDR2 sequences are ENHRY and SYGVKD. The V end was cut by 10 bases, the J end by 4 bases, with 19 bases between. CDR3 DNA sequence: TGTGCCACCTACGGGTCGGAATCTTTCTATGGCTACACCTTC. Residues: CATYGSESFYGYTF.

The chain links TRBV9 to TRBJ1-3; maybe TRBD1 (6 bases). The CDR3 loop spans 16 amino acids. The V and J ends lost 0 bases and 0 bases respectively, with 10 bases between them. From germline, CDR1 is SGDLS and CDR2 YYNGEE. The CDR3 nucleotides read TGTGCCAGCAGCGTAGCTGGAGGGGGCTCTGGAAACACCATATATTTT. As protein: CASSVAGGGSGNTIYF.